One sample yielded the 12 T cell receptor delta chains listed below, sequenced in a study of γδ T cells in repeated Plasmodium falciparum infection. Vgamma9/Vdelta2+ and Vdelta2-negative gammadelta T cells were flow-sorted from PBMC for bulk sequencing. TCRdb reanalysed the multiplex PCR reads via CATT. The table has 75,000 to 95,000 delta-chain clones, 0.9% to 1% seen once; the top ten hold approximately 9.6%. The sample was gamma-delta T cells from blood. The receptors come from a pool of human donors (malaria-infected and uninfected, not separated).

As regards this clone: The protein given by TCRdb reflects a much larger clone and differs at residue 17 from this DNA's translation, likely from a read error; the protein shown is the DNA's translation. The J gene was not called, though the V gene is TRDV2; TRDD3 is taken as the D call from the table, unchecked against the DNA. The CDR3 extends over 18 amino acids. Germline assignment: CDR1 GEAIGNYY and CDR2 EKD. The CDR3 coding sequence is TGTGCCTGTGACACGATTGGGGGAGTCAAAAAAGAAATCGATAAACTCACCTTT. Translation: CACDTIGGVKKEIDKLTF.

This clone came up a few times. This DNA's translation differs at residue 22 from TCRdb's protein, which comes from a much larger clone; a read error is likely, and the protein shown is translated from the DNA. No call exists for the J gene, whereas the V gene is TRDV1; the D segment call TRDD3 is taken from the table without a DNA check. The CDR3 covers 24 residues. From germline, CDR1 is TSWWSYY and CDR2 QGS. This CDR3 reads CALGDLPPGTRVEKMGDMTAQPFF. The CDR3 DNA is TGTGCTCTTGGGGACCTCCCCCCTGGCACTAGAGTGGAAAAAATGGGGGACATGACAGCACAACCCTTCTTT.

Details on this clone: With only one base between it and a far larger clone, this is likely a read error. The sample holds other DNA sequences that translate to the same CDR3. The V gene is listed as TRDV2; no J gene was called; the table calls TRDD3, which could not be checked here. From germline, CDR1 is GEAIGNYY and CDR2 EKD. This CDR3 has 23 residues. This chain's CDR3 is CACDTGKRTGGSESSWDTRQMFF. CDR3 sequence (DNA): TGTGCCTGTGACACGGGAAAGAGAACTGGGGGATCCGAAAGCTCCTGGGACACCCGACAGATGTTCTTC.

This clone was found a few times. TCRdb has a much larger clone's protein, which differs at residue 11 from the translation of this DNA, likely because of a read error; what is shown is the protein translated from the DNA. CDR3 coding DNA: TGTGCTCTTGGTATCCCCTCGATCTACCCGGGATTCCCCCCGTCCTCTTTGACAGCACAACTCTTCTTT. Translation gives CALGIPSIYPGFPPSSLTAQLFF. V and J are TRDV1 and TRDJ2; D possibly corresponds to TRDD3 (5 bases). In the absence of a J gene in TCRdb, the DNA was matched to germline to assign it here. In germline, CDR1 is TSWWSYY, CDR2 QGS. The CDR3 spans 23 residues. The V and J ends lost 6 bases and 0 bases respectively, with 35 bases between them.

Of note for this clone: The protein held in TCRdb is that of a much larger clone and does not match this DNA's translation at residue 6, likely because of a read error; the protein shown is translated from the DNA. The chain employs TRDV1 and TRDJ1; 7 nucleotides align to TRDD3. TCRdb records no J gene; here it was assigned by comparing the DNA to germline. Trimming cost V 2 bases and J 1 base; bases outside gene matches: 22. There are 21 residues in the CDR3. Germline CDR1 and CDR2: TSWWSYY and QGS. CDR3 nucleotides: TGTGCTCTTGGGGAAGCCAAACCACCCCGGTACTGGGGATGCGCCACCGATAAACTCATCTTT. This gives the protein CALGEAKPPRYWGCATDKLIF.

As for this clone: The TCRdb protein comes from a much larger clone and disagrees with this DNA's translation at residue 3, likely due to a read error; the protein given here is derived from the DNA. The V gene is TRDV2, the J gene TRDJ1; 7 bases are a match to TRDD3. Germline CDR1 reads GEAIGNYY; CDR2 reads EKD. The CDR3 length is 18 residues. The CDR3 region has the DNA TGTGCCGGTGACACCGGAGGAGGAGTGGGGGACAACACCGATAAACTCATCTTT. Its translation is CAGDTGGGVGDNTDKLIF.

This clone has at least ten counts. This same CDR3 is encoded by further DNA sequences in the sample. The CDR3 spells CALGIPKYTDKLIF. The CDR3 DNA reads as TGTGCTCTTGGGATTCCCAAGTACACCGATAAACTCATCTTT. The V gene is TRDV1, the J gene TRDJ1; D is ambiguous. Trimming took off 5 bases at V and 0 bases at J, with 10 bases between the two ends. CDR3 length: 14 amino acids. Germline CDR1 reads TSWWSYY; CDR2 reads QGS.

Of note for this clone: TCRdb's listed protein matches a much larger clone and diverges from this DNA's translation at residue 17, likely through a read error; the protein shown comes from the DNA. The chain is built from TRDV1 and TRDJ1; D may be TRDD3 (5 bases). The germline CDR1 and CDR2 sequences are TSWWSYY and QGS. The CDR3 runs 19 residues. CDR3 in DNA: TGTGCCCTTGGGGAACTACCCGAACCGGGGTCCGGGTACACCGATAAACACATCTTT. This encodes CALGELPEPGSGYTDKHIF.

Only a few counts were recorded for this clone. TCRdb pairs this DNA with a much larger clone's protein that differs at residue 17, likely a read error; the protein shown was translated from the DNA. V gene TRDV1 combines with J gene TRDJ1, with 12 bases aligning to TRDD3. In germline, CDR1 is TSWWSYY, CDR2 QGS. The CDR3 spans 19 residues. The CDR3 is CALGGWYWGIPGPSDKHIF. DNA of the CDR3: TGTGCTCTTGGGGGATGGTACTGGGGGATACCCGGCCCGTCCGATAAACACATCTTT.

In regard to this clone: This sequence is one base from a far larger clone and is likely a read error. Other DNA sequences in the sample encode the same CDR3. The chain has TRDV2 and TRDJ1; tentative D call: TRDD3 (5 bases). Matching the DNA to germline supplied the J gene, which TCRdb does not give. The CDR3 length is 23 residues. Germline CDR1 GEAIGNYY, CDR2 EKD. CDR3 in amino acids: CACDTVGHGGDWNHKEYTDKLIF. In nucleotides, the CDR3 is TGCGCCTGTGACACCGTTGGCCACGGCGGGGACTGGAACCATAAGGAGTACACCGATAAACTCATCTTT.

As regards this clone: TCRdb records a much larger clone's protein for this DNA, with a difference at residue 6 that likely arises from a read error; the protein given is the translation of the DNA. The DNA of the CDR3 is TGTGCCTGTGACGAAAATAATCCCCAACTCCACACCGATAAACTCATCTTT. It encodes CACDENNPQLHTDKLIF. The rearrangement joins TRDV2 to TRDJ1; TRDD1 is a possible D gene (5 bases). TCRdb does not report a J gene; here it was assigned by matching the DNA to germline references. In germline, CDR1 is GEAIGNYY, CDR2 EKD. V was trimmed by 3 bases and J by 0 bases, leaving 19 bases between them. There are 17 residues in the CDR3.

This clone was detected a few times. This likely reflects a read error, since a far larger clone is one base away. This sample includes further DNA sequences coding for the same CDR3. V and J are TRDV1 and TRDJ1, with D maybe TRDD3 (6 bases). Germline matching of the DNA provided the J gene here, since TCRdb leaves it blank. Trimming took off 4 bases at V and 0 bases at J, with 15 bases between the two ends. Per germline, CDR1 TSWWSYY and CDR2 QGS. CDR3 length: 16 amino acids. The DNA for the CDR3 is TGTGCTCTTGGGGCTGCTTGGGGGGCGTACACCGATAAACTCATCTTT. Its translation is CALGAAWGAYTDKLIF.